This TCR beta chain stems from a study of T cell changes during pregnancy in multiple sclerosis. Only in-frame clones appear in the TCRdb table, and some are missing; sequencing was by immunoSEQ multiplex PCR. The sample has fewer than 65,000 clones, 93% seen once; the top ten hold around 1.9%. The CDR3 is 13 residues long. Trimming cost V 6 bases and J 1 base, with 7 bases left between them. Germline V gene sequence: CDR1 KGHSH, CDR2 LQKENI. This clone was seen a single time. This material consisted of peripheral blood, taken in the second trimester of pregnancy. The chain uses TRBV18 and TRBJ2-1, with a weak D call TRBD1 (5 bases). The TCR sequence derives from a female donor with multiple sclerosis, enrolled in a pregnancy study. The CDR3 DNA reads as TGTGCCAGCTCCGACAGTTCCTACAATGAGCAGTTCTTC. Protein sequence: CASSDSSYNEQFF.